Below are 29 T cell receptor beta chains sequenced from a single sample in a study of T cells in Graves' hyperthyroidism and ophthalmopathy (dated by TCRdb to 2018 to 2020). The library was prepared using multiplex PCR. Sequenced using an Illumina HiSeq 2000. Amplification of TCR beta CDR3 regions was carried out from RNA transcripts. The first round of RT-PCR for the TCR CDR3 was performed with the HTBI primer set and the Qiagen OneStep RT-PCR kit. Using fastp trimming at Q25 and MiXCR clonotype assembly, TCRdb reanalyzed the public sequencing data and kept in-frame beta chains. Every entry covers one CDR3 protein and lists the most common genes and DNA from its rows. The sample yields fewer than 650,000 distinct CDR3 sequences; 12% to 15% were counted once. Roughly 7.7% of the sample goes to the ten largest clones. Sequencing input: blood. Receptors were obtained from a woman aged 18-29 years with Graves' ophthalmopathy.

This clonotype was recorded once. A much larger clone lies a single base off, so this may be a read error. The rearrangement links TRBV3-1 to TRBJ1-2; the D is unclear. V dropped 1 base and J dropped 8 bases, with 11 bases sitting between them. This CDR3 is 13 amino acids long. Looked up from germline, CDR1 is LGHDT and CDR2 is YNNKEL (reference sequence). The CDR3 region is CASSQGSRKGYTF. The CDR3 DNA is TGTGCCAGCAGCCAAGGTAGTAGGAAGGGCTACACCTTC. The variable domain in full, completed from reference TRBV3-1 and TRBJ1-2, reads DTAVSQTPKYLVTQMGNDKSIKCEQNLGHDTMYWYKQDSKKFLKIMFSYNNKELIINETVPNRFSPKSPDKAHLNLHINSLELGDSAVYFCASSQGSRKGYTFGSGTRLTVV.

This clonotype has a count of ten or more. The rearrangement uses TRBV5-6 and TRBJ2-7; TRBD2 matches at 9 bases. The CDR3 contains 15 residues. The junction had 9 bases not matched to a gene; V was cut back by 4 bases and J by 4 bases. Germline V gene data show CDR1 as SGHDT and CDR2 as YYEEEE. For the CDR3, the DNA is TGTGCCAGCAGCCCGGGAGTAGCGGGAGAATACGAGCAGTACTTC. This gives the protein CASSPGVAGEYEQYF.

The table lists this clonotype with many counts. The chain links TRBV27 to TRBJ1-2, with 9 bases matching TRBD1. Trimming at V came to 5 bases and at J to 8 bases, leaving 6 bases not matched to a gene. The germline V gene has CDR1 MNHEY and CDR2 SMNVEV (reference sequence). The CDR3 sequence is 13 residues long. CDR3 region: CASSNRQGGGYTF. CDR3 coding DNA: TGTGCCAGCAGTAACCGACAGGGGGGCGGCTACACCTTC.

This clonotype was counted many times. The V gene is TRBV18, the J gene TRBJ2-4; either TRBD1 or TRBD2 may fit D (5 bases each). V lost 2 bases to trimming and J lost 6 bases, with 17 bases between them. This CDR3 contains 16 residues. Germline CDR1 is KGHSH and CDR2 is LQKENI. In nucleotides, the CDR3 is TGTGCCAGCTCACCAGGGTCAGGGAGAGTCGGAAACATTCAGTACTTC. Translating it yields CASSPGSGRVGNIQYF.

This clonotype was counted many times. The chain uses TRBV3-1 and TRBJ2-1; D may be TRBD2 (5 bases). Trimming stripped 2 bases from V and 7 bases from J, with 15 bases between. CDR3 length equals 15 residues. The germline CDR1 and CDR2 sequences are LGHDT and YNNKEL (reference sequence). DNA for the CDR3: TGTGCCAGCAGCCAACCGCTGGATTCGGGGAATGAGCAGTTCTTC. Translated, it gives CASSQPLDSGNEQFF.

This clonotype was counted many times. This rearrangement joins TRBV28 to TRBJ1-1; no clear D. Between the trimmed V and J ends, which lost 1 base and 2 bases, there was a span of 23 bases. This CDR3 region has 19 residues. The germline gives CDR1 MDHEN, CDR2 SYDVKM. This CDR3 is CASSLSFPPMREPNTEAFF. As DNA, the CDR3 is TGTGCCAGCAGTTTATCATTCCCGCCGATGAGGGAACCAAACACTGAAGCTTTCTTT.

This clonotype was observed at least ten times. The CDR3 region has the DNA TGCAGTGCTAGTCCGAGGGCCGGGGATACGCAGTATTTT. It specifies CSASPRAGDTQYF. V and J are TRBV20-1 and TRBJ2-3, with TRBD2 as a possible D gene (5 bases). Germline V lookup: CDR1 DFQATT, CDR2 SNEGSKA (reference sequence). This CDR3 region has 13 residues. Trimming cost V 3 bases and J 6 bases, with 13 bases left between them.

This clonotype was seen ten or more times. The CDR3 loop reads CSASTLGLAGGRSYNEQFF. CDR3 DNA: TGCAGTGCGAGCACCCTGGGACTAGCGGGAGGAAGGTCCTACAATGAGCAGTTCTTC. This chain uses TRBV20-1 with TRBJ2-1; 15 bases align to TRBD2. The CDR3 runs 19 residues. Per the germline V gene, CDR1 is DFQATT and CDR2 is SNEGSKA (reference sequence). V lost 6 bases to trimming and J lost 1 base; unmatched junction nucleotides: 13.

This clonotype was seen a handful of times. The chain uses TRBV24-1 and TRBJ2-5, with 9 bases aligning to TRBD2. This CDR3 spans 14 amino acids. V shed 1 base, J shed 4 bases, and the junction held 0 bases outside the gene matches. Germline values: CDR1 KGHDR, CDR2 SFDVKD. The CDR3 loop is CATSDLLAGETQYF. CDR3 DNA: TGTGCCACCAGTGATTTACTAGCGGGAGAGACCCAGTACTTC.

This clonotype was observed at least ten times. The V gene is TRBV11-2, the J gene TRBJ2-3, with unresolved D. Germline CDR1 reads SGHAT; CDR2 reads FQNNGV. The CDR3 covers 16 residues. Trimming took 3 bases from V and 1 from J, leaving 14 bases between them. The CDR3 here is CASSLVIGRRTDTQYF. The CDR3 DNA is TGTGCCAGCAGCTTGGTCATTGGCAGACGCACAGATACGCAGTATTTT.

This clonotype was seen at least ten times. The chain is built from TRBV18 and TRBJ2-7; TRBD1 agrees at 7 bases. The V and J ends lost 6 bases and 3 bases, in that order; junction bases with no gene match: 8. Germline lookup yields CDR1 KGHSH and CDR2 LQKENI. This CDR3 has 14 residues. CDR3 region: CASSSGQTYYEQYF. As DNA, the CDR3 is TGTGCCAGCTCCTCGGGACAGACTTACTACGAGCAGTACTTC.

V gene TRBV5-5 combines with J gene TRBJ2-5, with 8 bases that match TRBD1. The CDR3 sequence is 16 residues long. Germline CDR1 and CDR2: SGHKS and YYEKEE (reference sequence). V dropped 4 bases and J dropped 1; count of bases not matched to a gene: 9. CDR3 sequence reads: CASSRWTGTSQETQYF. The CDR3 DNA reads as TGTGCCAGCAGCCGTTGGACAGGGACAAGCCAAGAGACCCAGTACTTC.

This clonotype came up many times. The J gene is TRBJ2-1, the V gene TRBV20-1; D is ambiguous. There are 15 residues in the CDR3. V dropped 3 bases and J dropped 0 bases, with 12 bases sitting between them. Germline V gene sequence: CDR1 DFQATT, CDR2 SNEGSKA (reference sequence). The CDR3 coding sequence is TGCAGTGCTAGGGCCCGCTCGAGCTCCTACAATGAGCAGTTCTTC. This encodes CSARARSSSYNEQFF.

This clonotype came up a few times. The V gene is TRBV6-1, the J gene TRBJ2-2; D is ambiguous. This CDR3 comprises 13 residues. In germline, CDR1 is MNHNS, CDR2 SASEGT. Deletions cut 6 bases from V and 6 bases from J, with 11 bases between. The CDR3, as DNA: TGTGCCAGCAGGTTCGGGTTAGCCGGGGAGCTGTTTTTT. This sequence encodes CASRFGLAGELFF.

In this sample, this clonotype turned up a few times. This chain connects TRBV9 to TRBJ1-3; 9 nucleotides align to TRBD1. The germline gives CDR1 SGDLS, CDR2 YYNGEE. V gave up 1 base and J gave up 2 bases; unmatched junction bases: 7. The CDR3 runs 17 residues. The CDR3 spells CASSVRDRVLTGNTIYF. The CDR3 region has the DNA TGTGCCAGCAGCGTAAGGGACAGGGTGTTGACTGGAAACACCATATATTTT.

With regard to this clonotype: A much larger clone lies a single base off, so this may be a read error. The chain is built from TRBV7-2 and TRBJ2-5; D gene ambiguous. Germline V gives CDR1 SGHTA, CDR2 FQGNSA. This CDR3 is 14 amino acids long. CDR3: CASSQITAQGTQYF. The CDR3 DNA sequence: TGTGCCAGCAGCCAGATCACGGCACAAGGGACCCAGTACTTC. Together with reference TRBV7-2 and TRBJ2-5, the CDR3 gives the full variable domain: GAGVSQSPSNKVTEKGKDVELRCDPISGHTALYWYRQSLGQGLEFLIYFQGNSAPDKSGLPSDRFSAERTGGSVSTLTIQRTQQEDSAVYLCASSQITAQGTQYFGPGTRLLVL.

This sequence joins TRBV20-1 and TRBJ1-3; unclear D gene. V gave up 3 bases and J gave up 1 base, with 16 bases separating them. CDR1 and CDR2 (germline): DFQATT, SNEGSKA (reference sequence). The CDR3 spans 16 residues. CDR3 sequence: CSASEGPPTSGNTIYF. The DNA for the CDR3 is TGCAGTGCTAGCGAGGGCCCTCCCACTTCTGGAAACACCATATATTTT.

This clonotype was counted ten times or more. This chain uses TRBV3-1 with TRBJ2-7; D not certain. V shed 0 bases and J shed 0 bases, with 9 bases lying between them. The V gene's germline CDR1 is LGHDT and CDR2 YNNKEL (reference sequence). The CDR3 spans 15 residues. The CDR3 nucleotides are TGTGCCAGCAGCCAAGAACTCCTCCACTCCTACGAGCAGTACTTC. It encodes CASSQELLHSYEQYF.

This clonotype was seen many times. The J gene is TRBJ2-1, the V gene TRBV28; 9 bases are a match to TRBD2. V dropped 5 bases and J dropped 8; count of bases not matched to a gene: 13. The CDR3 is 16 residues long. Germline CDR1 is MDHEN and CDR2 is SYDVKM. The CDR3 DNA follows: TGTGCCAGCAGTCCCGCCCAGCGGGAGGCTGTAGATGAGCAGTTCTTC. Residues: CASSPAQREAVDEQFF.

This clonotype was seen only a few times. This chain connects TRBV28 to TRBJ1-3; 7 positions match TRBD1. The CDR3 covers 18 residues. The germline V gene encodes CDR1 MDHEN and CDR2 SYDVKM. With 4 bases clipped from V and 1 base from J, the junction kept 13 bases outside the gene matches. The CDR3 sequence is CASSSSPDRVYSGNTIYF. The CDR3 DNA reads TGTGCCAGCAGTTCCTCCCCCGACAGGGTCTATTCTGGAAACACCATATATTTT.

Ten or more counts support this clonotype. The chain has TRBV2 and TRBJ2-1; 8 nucleotides agree with TRBD2. The CDR3 is 13 amino acids. Looked up from germline, CDR1 is SNHLY and CDR2 is FYNNEI. V trimming: 11 bases; J trimming: 5 bases; junction bases outside the gene matches: 8. The CDR3 nucleotides read TGTGCCCAGAGACTAGCGCTTCACAATGAGCAGTTCTTC. Amino acids: CAQRLALHNEQFF.

This clonotype was counted ten times or more. The gene calls are TRBV5-1 and TRBJ2-1; 8 bases fit TRBD2. Unmatched junction bases numbered 11, after V lost 1 base and J lost 5 bases. The CDR3 is made up of 17 amino acids. In germline, CDR1 is SGHRS, CDR2 YFSETQ. In DNA, the CDR3 is TGCGCCAGCAGCTTGAGAGCTAGCGGGTGGAAACACAATGAGCAGTTCTTC. The encoded protein is CASSLRASGWKHNEQFF.

About this clonotype: Given a much more abundant clone one base away, this may be a read error. CDR3 DNA sequence: TGTGCCAGCAGCTTGGTGCGACAGGCTACACCTGGAGACACCATATATTTT. Translating it yields CASSLVRQATPGDTIYF. This chain joins TRBV5-5 and TRBJ1-3; maybe TRBD1 (6 bases). Germline CDR1 is SGHKS and CDR2 is YYEKEE (reference sequence). The CDR3 consists of 17 residues.

This clonotype was seen repeatedly, ten times or more. The genes are TRBV20-1 and TRBJ2-7, with 9 nucleotides matching TRBD2. Germline CDR1 reads DFQATT; CDR2 reads SNEGSKA (reference sequence). The CDR3 totals 16 residues. J lost 8 bases, V lost 0 bases, and 14 bases had no gene match. CDR3 DNA sequence: TGCAGTGCTAGAGATACCCTAAGGACTAGCGCTACGAAGCAGTACTTC. This translates into CSARDTLRTSATKQYF.

This clonotype showed up many times. The chain couples TRBV28 to TRBJ2-3; 7 nucleotides agree with TRBD2. The ends lost 3 bases at V and 10 bases at J; junction bases unmatched: 1. There are 11 residues in the CDR3. Germline loops: CDR1 MDHEN, CDR2 SYDVKM. The CDR3 sequence: CASSFRGAQYF. For the CDR3, the DNA is TGTGCCAGCAGTTTTCGGGGGGCGCAGTATTTT.

This chain links TRBV7-2 with TRBJ2-2, with D possibly TRBD2 on 6 matching bases. Germline CDR1 SGHTA, CDR2 FQGNSA. This CDR3 comprises 13 residues. V gave up 5 bases and J gave up 6 bases, with 10 bases separating them. CDR3 region: CASSPKRAGELFF. CDR3 in DNA: TGTGCCAGCAGCCCTAAGCGGGCCGGGGAGCTGTTTTTT.

The gene calls are TRBV20-1 and TRBJ2-6; 10 nucleotides line up with TRBD2. Germline V lookup: CDR1 DFQATT, CDR2 SNEGSKA (reference sequence). J was trimmed by 2 bases and V by 0 bases; bases with no gene match: 7. The CDR3 loop spans 18 amino acids. CDR3 sequence reads: CSARDEASGSTGANVLTF. For the CDR3, the DNA is TGCAGTGCTAGAGATGAGGCTAGCGGGAGTACTGGGGCCAACGTCCTGACTTTC.

The V and J genes are TRBV6-1 and TRBJ2-3, with 8 positions matching TRBD1. There are 15 residues in the CDR3. Germline assignment: CDR1 MNHNS and CDR2 SASEGT. The J segment lost 1 base and the V segment lost 6 bases, leaving 6 bases of the junction unmatched. The CDR3 nucleotides are TGTGCCAGCAGAAAGACAGGGGTTGGCACAGATACGCAGTATTTT. Translation gives CASRKTGVGTDTQYF.

Ten or more counts support this clonotype. The chain uses TRBV20-1 and TRBJ2-5; D possibly uses TRBD1 or TRBD2 (6 bases each). V lost 7 bases to trimming and J lost 4 bases, with 22 bases between them. This CDR3 is built from 15 residues. Germline CDR1 reads DFQATT; CDR2 reads SNEGSKA (reference sequence). The CDR3, as DNA: TGCAGTGGGCTCCCCCCTCACCGGGGGCGAGAGACCCAGTACTTC. Amino acids: CSGLPPHRGRETQYF.